Presented here are 22 T cell receptor beta chains from one specimen sequenced in a study of blood T cell repertoires in COVID-19. Profiled with immunoSEQ multiplex PCR; TCRdb holds only in-frame clones, not every one. The repertoire holds roughly 110,000 clones, around four fifths seen once, with roughly 4.3% in the top ten. The source material was peripheral blood. The source of these receptors is a man between 65 and 85 years old with acute or convalescent COVID-19.

This chain connects TRBV19 to TRBJ1-5, with D hard to call. The V gene lost 7 bases and the J gene lost 3 bases, with 7 bases spanning the gap. The CDR3 spans 12 residues. The germline V gene has CDR1 LNHDA and CDR2 SQIVND (reference sequence). The CDR3 bases are TGTGCCAGTACGGGATACAATCAGCCCCAGCATTTT. It yields the protein CASTGYNQPQHF.

The chain has TRBV7-6 and TRBJ1-5; no clear D gene. The germline gives CDR1 SGHVS, CDR2 FNYEAQ. This CDR3 region has 15 residues. The V end was cut by 5 bases, the J end by 2 bases, with 13 bases between. The CDR3 DNA reads as TGTGCCAGCAGCCCCGTCGCAGGCCGCAATCAGCCCCAGCATTTT. As protein: CASSPVAGRNQPQHF.

CDR3 in amino acids: CASSLPLGGTQYF. In DNA form, the CDR3 reads TGTGCCAGCAGTTTGCCCTTAGGGGGGACCCAGTACTTC. The chain is built from TRBV27 and TRBJ2-5; tentatively, D is TRBD1 (6 bases). Deletions cut 3 bases from V and 7 bases from J, with 12 bases between. CDR1 and CDR2 from the germline V gene are MNHEY and SMNVEV (reference sequence). The CDR3 has 13 amino acids.

The chain uses TRBV6-5 and TRBJ1-5, with D possibly matching TRBD1 (6 bases). The ends were cut back, 5 bases at V and 7 bases at J, with 12 bases in the middle. This CDR3 is built from 13 residues. The germline V gene has CDR1 MNHEY and CDR2 SVGAGI. The CDR3 is CASSPQTGQPQHF. CDR3 nucleotide sequence: TGTGCCAGCAGTCCACAGACAGGCCAGCCCCAGCATTTT.

The V and J genes are TRBV19 and TRBJ1-5; D possibly corresponds to TRBD1 (5 bases). CDR1 is LNHDA and CDR2 is SQIVND in the germline V gene (reference sequence). The CDR3 is 17 residues long. The ends were cut back, 6 bases at V and 7 bases at J, with 25 bases in the middle. The CDR3 region has the DNA TGTGCCAGTAGCTCCCTGTCAGGAGGGCCGAAGGGGCAGCCCCAGCATTTT. This encodes CASSSLSGGPKGQPQHF. The whole variable domain, remainder taken from reference TRBV19 and TRBJ1-5, is DGGITQSPKYLFRKEGQNVTLSCEQNLNHDAMYWYRQDPGQGLRLIYYSQIVNDFQKGDIAEGYSVSREKKESFPLTVTSAQKNPTAFYLCASSSLSGGPKGQPQHFGDGTRLSIL.

This chain joins TRBV6-6 and TRBJ1-1; D remains unclear. This CDR3 contains 13 residues. Germline lookup yields CDR1 MNHNY and CDR2 SVGAGI (reference sequence). The ends were cut back, 4 bases at V and 6 bases at J, with 12 bases in the middle. The CDR3 region is CASSSHVGAEAFF. The CDR3 DNA reads TGTGCCAGCAGTTCCCATGTGGGCGCTGAAGCTTTCTTT.

The CDR3 nucleotides are TGTGCCAGCAGTATTTCTGGCAATCAGCCCCAGCATTTT. Translating gives CASSISGNQPQHF. This chain connects TRBV12-3 or TRBV12-4 to TRBJ1-5; D call uncertain. Trimming took 5 bases from V and 2 from J, leaving 7 bases between them. The CDR3 has 13 residues.

With respect to this clone: The same CDR3 is also encoded by other DNA sequences in this sample. The V call is TRBV18, the J call TRBJ2-5, with D unresolved. The V gene lost 3 bases and the J gene lost 3 bases, with 8 bases spanning the gap. CDR1 KGHSH and CDR2 LQKENI come from the germline V gene. The CDR3 totals 13 residues. CDR3 protein: CASSPRQEETQYF. The CDR3 DNA follows: TGTGCCAGCTCACCCAGGCAGGAAGAGACCCAGTACTTC.

The chain recombines TRBV19 with TRBJ1-5; 7 bases are shared with TRBD1. Trimming at V came to 3 bases and at J to 4 bases, leaving 6 bases not matched to a gene. The CDR3 sequence is 15 residues long. Germline V CDR1 and CDR2: LNHDA, SQIVND (reference sequence). CDR3 loop: CASSMDPGQNQPQHF. The CDR3 bases are TGTGCCAGTAGTATGGACCCGGGACAGAATCAGCCCCAGCATTTT.

V and J are TRBV7-9 and TRBJ1-6; 9 nucleotides align to TRBD1. The CDR3 totals 14 residues. Germline loops: CDR1 SEHNR, CDR2 FQNEAQ (reference sequence). The V segment lost 5 bases and the J segment 11 bases; nucleotides outside the gene matches: 7. The CDR3 sequence is CASSPGTGPPPLHF. The CDR3 nucleotides read TGTGCCAGCAGCCCAGGGACAGGGCCCCCACCCCTCCACTTT.

The chain recombines TRBV2 with TRBJ2-7; 12 bases map to TRBD1. V lost 6 bases, J lost 5 bases, and 5 bases stayed unmatched. Germline V gene data show CDR1 as SNHLY and CDR2 as FYNNEI. The CDR3 spans 14 residues. CDR3 nucleotide sequence: TGTGCCAGCAGGGGGGGACAGGGGGCCCACGAGCAGTACTTC. This encodes CASRGGQGAHEQYF.

V is TRBV10-3 and J is TRBJ2-7, with no clear D. Between the trimmed V and J ends, which lost 5 bases and 0 bases, there was a span of 5 bases. The CDR3 loop spans 12 amino acids. CDR1 and CDR2 (germline): ENHRY, SYGVKD. The CDR3 sequence is CAISFSSYEQYF. The CDR3 bases are TGTGCCATCAGTTTCAGCTCCTACGAGCAGTACTTC.

V and J are TRBV18 and TRBJ2-7; 7 positions agree with TRBD2. Germline V gene data show CDR1 as KGHSH and CDR2 as LQKENI. The CDR3 is 16 amino acids. V shed 6 bases and J 3 bases; nucleotides not matched to a gene: 14. The CDR3 here is CASSKREGAIGYEQYF. The CDR3 DNA sequence: TGTGCCAGCTCTAAGAGGGAGGGAGCAATTGGCTACGAGCAGTACTTC.

J is TRBJ1-6 and V is TRBV4-2, with D possibly matching TRBD1 (5 bases). V gave up 1 base and J gave up 4 bases, with 8 bases separating them. Germline CDR1 LGHNA, CDR2 YNFKEQ. The CDR3 is made up of 15 amino acids. The DNA for the CDR3 is TGTGCCAGCAGCCAAGGGGGGGGTTATAATTCACCCCTCCACTTT. It translates to CASSQGGGYNSPLHF.

This chain links TRBV19 with TRBJ1-5; 7 bases are shared with TRBD1. The V gene's germline CDR1 is LNHDA and CDR2 SQIVND (reference sequence). The CDR3 loop spans 14 amino acids. V shed 8 bases, J shed 4 bases, and the junction held 8 bases outside the gene matches. The CDR3 nucleotides read TGTGCCAGTTCCGGGACAGTAGGGAATCAGCCCCAGCATTTT. It codes for CASSGTVGNQPQHF.

This clone has only one observation. The chain recombines TRBV9 with TRBJ2-1; no clear D gene. The germline V gene has CDR1 SGDLS and CDR2 YYNGEE. V lost 0 bases and J lost 0, with 7 bases in between. The CDR3 has 15 amino acids. The CDR3 reads CASSVDGFSYNEQFF. DNA for the CDR3: TGTGCCAGCAGCGTAGACGGGTTCTCCTACAATGAGCAGTTCTTC.

With respect to this clone: Germline and junction disagree at one end, which may indicate a read error. The CDR3 loop reads CASSPGGDYALGEQYF. Written as DNA, the CDR3 is TGTGCTAGCAGCCCCGGAGGGGACTATGCCTTGGGTGAGCAGTACTTC. The V call is TRBV7-7, the J call TRBJ2-7, with 7 positions matching TRBD2. The CDR3 consists of 16 residues. From germline, CDR1 is SSHAT and CDR2 FNYEAQ (reference sequence).

The chain couples TRBV12-5 to TRBJ2-7, with 10 bases matching TRBD2. The CDR3 sequence is 16 residues long. The germline V gene encodes CDR1 LGHNT and CDR2 FRNRAP. The V segment lost 2 bases and the J segment 4 bases; nucleotides outside the gene matches: 8. The CDR3 sequence: CASGLNSGGAVYEQYF. The CDR3, as DNA: TGTGCTAGTGGTTTGAACAGCGGGGGGGCAGTTTACGAGCAGTACTTC.

CDR3 DNA: TGTGCCAGCAGCCGTCCAGGCCTGGATTACAATGAGCAGTTCTTC. It yields the protein CASSRPGLDYNEQFF. The J gene is TRBJ2-1, the V gene TRBV3-1 (or the pseudogene TRBV3-2); D unclear. Germline V gene sequence: CDR1 LGHDT, CDR2 YNNKEL (reference sequence). CDR3 length equals 15 residues. V lost 4 bases, J lost 4 bases, and 14 bases lay in between.

This sequence joins TRBV5-1 and TRBJ2-1; no reliable D call. This CDR3 is 14 amino acids long. V was pared by 0 bases and J by 1 base, with 5 bases between. Germline assignment: CDR1 SGHRS and CDR2 YFSETQ. The CDR3 coding sequence is TGCGCCAGCAGCTTGGCCCTTTCCTACAATGAGCAGTTCTTC. It is translated as CASSLALSYNEQFF.

The genes are TRBV25-1 and TRBJ1-2, with D possibly matching TRBD1 (5 bases). The CDR3 extends over 13 amino acids. With 6 bases removed from V and 6 bases from J, the gap between germline ends came to 14 bases. Germline values: CDR1 MGHDK, CDR2 SYGVNS. CDR3 nucleotide sequence: TGTGCCAGCAGCAGGGCGGGGAAGCATGGCTACACCTTC. Translation: CASSRAGKHGYTF.

The V call is TRBV7-3, the J call TRBJ2-3; weak D call: TRBD1 (5 bases). This CDR3 comprises 13 residues. In germline, CDR1 is SGHTA, CDR2 FQGTGA. Trimming cost V 1 base and J 10 bases, with 12 bases left between them. CDR3 coding DNA: TGTGCCAGCAGCTTAAACCCAGGGAAAGCGCAGTATTTT. It encodes CASSLNPGKAQYF.